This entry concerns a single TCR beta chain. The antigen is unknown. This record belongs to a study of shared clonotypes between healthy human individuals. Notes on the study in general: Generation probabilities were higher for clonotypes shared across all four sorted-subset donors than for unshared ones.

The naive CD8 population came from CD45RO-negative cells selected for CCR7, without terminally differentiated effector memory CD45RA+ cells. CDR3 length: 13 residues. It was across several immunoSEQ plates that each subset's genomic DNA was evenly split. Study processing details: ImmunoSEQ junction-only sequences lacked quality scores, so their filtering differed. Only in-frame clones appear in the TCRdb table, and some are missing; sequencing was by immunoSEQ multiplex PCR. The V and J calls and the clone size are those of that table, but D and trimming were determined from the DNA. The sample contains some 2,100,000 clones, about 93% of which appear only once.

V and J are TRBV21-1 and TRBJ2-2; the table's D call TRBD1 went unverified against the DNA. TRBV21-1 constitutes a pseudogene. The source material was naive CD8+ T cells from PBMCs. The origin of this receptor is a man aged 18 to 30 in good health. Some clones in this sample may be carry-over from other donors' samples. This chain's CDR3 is CASRPQGAGELFF. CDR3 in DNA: TGTGCCAGCAGACCCCAGGGGGCCGGGGAGCTGTTTTTT.